The 27 T cell receptor beta chains listed next were all sequenced from one sample in a study of blood T cell repertoires in COVID-19. The data were produced by immunoSEQ multiplex PCR, yet TCRdb's version contains in-frame clones alone and is incomplete. This table holds some 38,000 clones, over 80% found once. What was sequenced was peripheral blood. All receptors derive from a man aged 50-59 years with active COVID-19.

This clone showed up just once. The chain links TRBV9 to TRBJ1-2; D may be TRBD1 (6 bases). Germline loops: CDR1 SGDLS, CDR2 YYNGEE. The germline V and J ends were trimmed by 1 base and 7 bases, with 17 bases remaining between them. The CDR3 has 15 amino acids. The CDR3 DNA is TGTGCCAGCAGCGTATCTCAGACAGGCTATTCTGGCTACACCTTC. Its translation is CASSVSQTGYSGYTF.

By share of the sample, this clone is medium-sized (0.01 to 0.1%). This chain links TRBV5-1 with TRBJ2-7; possibly TRBD1 for D (5 bases). Germline V gene sequence: CDR1 SGHRS, CDR2 YFSETQ. V dropped 4 bases and J dropped 5 bases, with 10 bases sitting between them. The CDR3 has 12 amino acids. CDR3: CASSRGLDEQYF. Here the CDR3 DNA reads TGCGCCAGCAGCAGGGGCCTCGACGAGCAGTACTTC.

V gene TRBV6-1 combines with J gene TRBJ1-2, with 10 bases identical to TRBD1. The CDR3 is 15 amino acids. J was trimmed by 4 bases and V by 1 base; bases with no gene match: 3. Germline values: CDR1 MNHNS, CDR2 SASEGT. The CDR3 loop is CASSEVRDRGYGYTF. For the CDR3, the DNA is TGTGCCAGCAGTGAAGTCCGGGACAGGGGCTATGGCTACACCTTC.

This chain uses TRBV7-9 with TRBJ2-1; possible D gene TRBD2, 6 bases. The V end was cut by 2 bases, the J end by 0 bases, with 8 bases between. CDR3 size: 15 residues. Germline CDR1 and CDR2: SEHNR and FQNEAQ (reference sequence). CDR3 in amino acids: CASSLHGGSYNEQFF. DNA for the CDR3: TGTGCCAGCAGCTTACACGGGGGCTCCTACAATGAGCAGTTCTTC.

V gene TRBV29-1 combines with J gene TRBJ2-3, with TRBD2 matching 9 bases. Unmatched junction bases numbered 7, after V lost 1 base and J lost 2 bases. The CDR3 spans 16 residues. Looked up from germline, CDR1 is SQVTM and CDR2 is ANQGSEA. CDR3: CSVEGIAGAFTDTQYF. CDR3 DNA sequence: TGCAGCGTTGAAGGTATAGCGGGGGCTTTCACAGATACGCAGTATTTT.

CDR3 nucleotides: TGCAGCGTTGAGGGCGGGGGAGCCGATCAGTACTTC. Amino acids: CSVEGGGADQYF. This chain joins TRBV29-1 and TRBJ2-7; 7 bases line up with TRBD2. In germline, CDR1 is SQVTM, CDR2 ANQGSEA. The CDR3 consists of 12 residues. V lost 3 bases, J lost 10 bases, and 9 bases stayed unmatched.

This chain joins TRBV4-3 and TRBJ2-4, with 12 bases fitting TRBD2. The CDR3 is 14 amino acids. V lost 0 bases and J lost 11; bases outside the gene matches: 2. Germline-derived CDR1 and CDR2 are LGHNA and YSLEER. CDR3 sequence reads: CASSQDGLAGLQYF. As DNA, the CDR3 is TGCGCCAGCAGCCAAGACGGACTAGCGGGACTTCAGTACTTC.

This chain joins TRBV21-1 and TRBJ2-2; the D call TRBD2 from the table was never checked on the DNA. TRBV21-1 is a recognized pseudogene. There are 16 residues in the CDR3. The CDR3 loop reads CASSGPGGAGTGELFF. In DNA, the CDR3 is TGTGCCAGCAGCGGCCCTGGGGGGGCGGGCACCGGGGAGCTGTTTTTT.

This clone showed up just once. V usage is TRBV19 and J usage is TRBJ1-4; no definite D call. The CDR3 contains 11 residues. Germline V lookup: CDR1 LNHDA, CDR2 SQIVND (reference sequence). Trimming took 6 bases from V and 4 from J, leaving 3 bases between them. CDR3 amino acids: CASRYNEKLFF. CDR3 in DNA: TGTGCCAGTAGGTATAATGAAAAACTGTTTTTT.

The chain joins TRBV5-1 to TRBJ2-6, with 8 bases that match TRBD1. CDR1 and CDR2 from the germline V gene are SGHRS and YFSETQ. Trimming at V came to 0 bases and at J to 1 base, leaving 0 bases not matched to a gene. The CDR3 covers 16 residues. For the CDR3, the DNA is TGCGCCAGCAGCTTGGGACAGGGGTCTGGGGCCAACGTCCTGACTTTC. Its protein is CASSLGQGSGANVLTF.

V usage is TRBV7-9 and J usage is TRBJ1-1; no definite D call. Germline V gene data show CDR1 as SEHNR and CDR2 as FQNEAQ (reference sequence). Deletions cut 5 bases from V and 4 bases from J, with 11 bases between. The CDR3 spans 13 residues. The DNA of the CDR3 is TGTGCCAGCAGCCCCGATGTCGGCACTGAAGCTTTCTTT. Its protein product is CASSPDVGTEAFF.

The V call is TRBV7-9, the J call TRBJ1-2; D remains unclear. Germline V gene lookup returns CDR1 SEHNR and CDR2 FQNEAQ (reference sequence). V shed 5 bases and J shed 3 bases, with 7 bases lying between them. This CDR3 region has 12 residues. The CDR3, as DNA: TGTGCCAGCAGCAGCCAGGACTATGGCTACACCTTC. It codes for CASSSQDYGYTF.

The chain links TRBV11-2 to TRBJ2-1; the match to TRBD2 covers 8 bases. Germline trimming cut 8 bases from V and 0 bases from J; bases unmatched to any gene: 6. Germline-derived CDR1 and CDR2 are SGHAT and FQNNGV. The CDR3 runs 15 residues. The CDR3 DNA reads as TGTGCCAGCCAGGTCCTAGCGGGCTCCTACAATGAGCAGTTCTTC. Its protein is CASQVLAGSYNEQFF.

The chain combines TRBV18 with TRBJ1-1, with 8 positions matching TRBD1. Germline V gene data show CDR1 as KGHSH and CDR2 as LQKENI. The CDR3 length is 13 residues. With V trimmed by 1 base and J by 11 bases, 6 bases remained unmatched. The DNA of the CDR3 is TGTGCCAGCTCACCACTGCAGGGGGCGGACGCTTTCTTT. Protein: CASSPLQGADAFF.

This chain joins TRBV11-2 and TRBJ2-7; 7 bases are a match to TRBD2. The germline CDR1 and CDR2 sequences are SGHAT and FQNNGV. The CDR3 extends over 13 amino acids. The V gene end was trimmed by 8 bases and the J gene end by 5 bases; junction bases not matched to a gene: 9. CDR3 nucleotide sequence: TGTGCCAGCGGCTCTGGGGGGGGAAACGAGCAGTACTTC. It encodes CASGSGGGNEQYF.

The V and J genes are TRBV11-2 and TRBJ2-2, with 8 bases identical to TRBD2. The CDR3 consists of 15 residues. Looked up from germline, CDR1 is SGHAT and CDR2 is FQNNGV. Trimming cost V 3 bases and J 6 bases; bases outside gene matches: 6. CDR3 protein: CASSFGGAGPGELFF. The CDR3 DNA reads TGTGCCAGCAGCTTCGGGGGGGCGGGACCCGGGGAGCTGTTTTTT.

This clone was recorded only once. V gene TRBV5-1 combines with J gene TRBJ1-6, with 8 bases matching TRBD1. This CDR3 has 14 amino acids. The V gene end was trimmed by 3 bases and the J gene end by 7 bases; junction bases not matched to a gene: 3. In germline, CDR1 is SGHRS, CDR2 YFSETQ. CDR3 nucleotides: TGCGCCAGCAGCTACGACAGGGGCAATTCACCCCTCCACTTT. Translated, it gives CASSYDRGNSPLHF.

This sequence joins TRBV21-1 and TRBJ2-4; TRBD1, the table's D call, was not compared with the DNA. TRBV21-1 is reported as a pseudogene. The CDR3 extends over 18 amino acids. CDR3 residues: CASSKVGAKQGCGNIQYF. The CDR3 nucleotides read TGTGCCAGCAGCAAAGTAGGTGCCAAACAGGGTTGTGGAAACATTCAGTACTTC.

The chain couples TRBV19 to TRBJ2-1, with D perhaps matching TRBD1 (5 bases). The CDR3 length is 14 residues. Per germline, CDR1 LNHDA and CDR2 SQIVND (reference sequence). V lost 3 bases and J 10 bases, leaving 16 bases between the germline ends. The CDR3 region has the DNA TGTGCCAGTAGTATCAGGGCCAGGCCCCGGGAGCAGTTCTTC. It is translated as CASSIRARPREQFF.

As concerns this clone: Sequence at one end of the junction differs from germline and may be a read error. Other DNA sequences in the same sample also yield this CDR3. The V and J genes are TRBV7-2 and TRBJ1-5; the D gene is possibly TRBD1 (5 bases). Germline loops: CDR1 SGHTA, CDR2 FQGNSA. CDR3 length: 14 residues. The CDR3, as DNA: TGTGCCAGTAGCTTAGCCCCAGGGAATCAGCCCCAGCATTTT. It translates to CASSLAPGNQPQHF.

V is TRBV7-8 and J is TRBJ1-4, with a possible D match to TRBD1 (5 bases). The CDR3 runs 15 residues. Deletions cut 2 bases from V and 7 bases from J, with 14 bases between. From germline, CDR1 is SGHVS and CDR2 FQNEAQ. CDR3 DNA sequence: TGTGCCAGCAGCTTACGGTTAGGGGATGGTGAAAAACTGTTTTTT. Encoded protein: CASSLRLGDGEKLFF. The variable domain in full, completed from reference TRBV7-8 and TRBJ1-4, reads GAGVSQSPRYKVAKRGQDVALRCDPISGHVSLFWYQQALGQGPEFLTYFQNEAQLDKSGLPSDRFFAERPEGSVSTLKIQRTQQEDSAVYLCASSLRLGDGEKLFFGSGTQLSVL.

CDR3 DNA: TGTGCCAGCAGTACCGGGACAGGGTTGTACGAGCAGTACTTC. This codes for CASSTGTGLYEQYF. This chain links TRBV6-6 with TRBJ2-7; TRBD1 agrees at 9 bases. There are 14 residues in the CDR3. Germline CDR1 and CDR2: MNHNY and SVGAGI (reference sequence). Trimming cost V 5 bases and J 4 bases; bases outside gene matches: 6.

This chain uses TRBV5-6 with TRBJ2-1; the D gene is possibly TRBD2 (6 bases). The CDR3 is made up of 15 amino acids. Germline CDR1 and CDR2: SGHDT and YYEEEE. Trimming removed 3 bases at V and 0 bases at J, with 10 bases between. In DNA form, the CDR3 reads TGTGCCAGCAGCTCCGGGACTGTCTCCTACAATGAGCAGTTCTTC. It encodes CASSSGTVSYNEQFF. The entire variable domain, with the rest obtained from reference TRBV5-6 and TRBJ2-1, is as follows: DAGVTQSPTHLIKTRGQQVTLRCSPKSGHDTVSWYQQALGQGPQFIFQYYEEEERQRGNFPDRFSGHQFPNYSSELNVNALLLGDSALYLCASSSGTVSYNEQFFGPGTRLTVL.

This clone was observed a single time. The chain uses TRBV27 and TRBJ1-2; D not certain. The length of the CDR3 is 14 residues. Germline V gene sequence: CDR1 MNHEY, CDR2 SMNVEV (reference sequence). The V and J ends lost 6 bases and 4 bases respectively, with 15 bases between them. In nucleotides, the CDR3 is TGTGCCAGCAGACCCAGGCCAGGAAGCTATGGCTACACCTTC. This codes for CASRPRPGSYGYTF.

V is TRBV3-1 (or the pseudogene TRBV3-2) and J is TRBJ2-1; 8 bases map to TRBD2. Germline V CDR1 and CDR2: LGHDT, YNNKEL (reference sequence). The CDR3 is 15 amino acids. The V segment lost 1 base and the J segment 5 bases; nucleotides outside the gene matches: 4. CDR3 sequence (DNA): TGTGCCAGCAGCCAAGGATCGGGGGGGCACAATGAGCAGTTCTTC. Translated: CASSQGSGGHNEQFF.

J is TRBJ2-3 and V is TRBV3-1 (or the pseudogene TRBV3-2), with D perhaps TRBD2 (6 bases). This CDR3 is built from 16 residues. CDR1 and CDR2 from the germline V gene are LGHDT and YNNKEL (reference sequence). Between the trimmed V and J ends, which lost 1 base and 3 bases, there was a span of 14 bases. The CDR3 loop reads CASSQVIRAGTDTQYF. In nucleotides, the CDR3 is TGTGCCAGCAGCCAAGTAATCCGGGCGGGGACAGATACGCAGTATTTT.

The J gene is TRBJ2-6, the V gene TRBV5-6; TRBD2 might be the D (6 bases). There are 19 residues in the CDR3. Per the germline V gene, CDR1 is SGHDT and CDR2 is YYEEEE. Trimming removed 6 bases from V and 0 bases from J, with 22 bases in between. CDR3 sequence (DNA): TGTGCCAGCACCGGGGACTTACCCCTACTTCTCTCTGGGGCCAACGTCCTGACTTTC. This codes for CASTGDLPLLLSGANVLTF.